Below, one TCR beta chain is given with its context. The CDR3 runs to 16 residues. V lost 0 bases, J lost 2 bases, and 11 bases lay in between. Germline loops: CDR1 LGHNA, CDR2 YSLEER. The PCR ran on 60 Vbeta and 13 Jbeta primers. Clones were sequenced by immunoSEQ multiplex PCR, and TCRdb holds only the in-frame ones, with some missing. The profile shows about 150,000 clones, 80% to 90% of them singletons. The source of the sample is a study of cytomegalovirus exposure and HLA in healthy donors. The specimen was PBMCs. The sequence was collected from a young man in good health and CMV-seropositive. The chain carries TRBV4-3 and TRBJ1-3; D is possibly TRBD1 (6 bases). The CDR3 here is CASSQDPQGTGNTIYF. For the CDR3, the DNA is TGCGCCAGCAGCCAAGATCCGCAGGGGACTGGAAACACCATATATTTT.